This TCR beta chain was captured by sequencing in a study of blood T cell repertoires in COVID-19. Study at large: The cDNA or gDNA used as material had been derived from T cells, B-cell-depleted T cells, or PBMCs.

Sequenced by immunoSEQ multiplex PCR; TCRdb stores in-frame clones only, minus some. The sample shows some 130,000 clones, about 89% of them seen only once. V was pared by 5 bases and J by 1 base, with 8 bases between. In germline, CDR1 is SGHRS, CDR2 YFSETQ. The CDR3 spans 13 residues. The V gene is TRBV5-1, the J gene TRBJ2-3; D not resolved. The receptor was isolated from a man in his 60s with active or convalescent COVID-19. The sequenced sample consisted of peripheral blood. The CDR3 is CASSESGTDTQYF. In DNA, the CDR3 is TGCGCCAGCAGTGAGAGCGGCACAGATACGCAGTATTTT.